Following are 30 T cell receptor beta chains from one sample sequenced in a study of spatial heterogeneity in lung cancer. The time point denotes: blood at routine non-recurrence follow-up after resection. TCRdb used MiXCR to reprocess the 5' RACE reads, holding one entry per CDR3 protein. In the table there are tens of thousands of distinct CDR3 sequences, roughly 12% of which are singletons. Here the sequenced sample was PBMCs, taken at follow-up. The receptors come from a male donor with early-stage non-small cell lung cancer.

This clonotype was counted only a few times. The chain combines TRBV9 with TRBJ2-1; D is uncertain. This CDR3 has 16 amino acids. In germline, CDR1 is SGDLS, CDR2 YYNGEE. The ends were cut back, 0 bases at V and 0 bases at J, with 10 bases in the middle. This CDR3 is CASSVVESGSYNEQFF. CDR3 sequence (DNA): TGTGCCAGCAGCGTAGTAGAGAGTGGCTCCTACAATGAGCAGTTCTTC. Filled out from reference TRBV9 and TRBJ2-1, the complete variable domain reads DSGVTQTPKHLITATGQRVTLRCSPRSGDLSVYWYQQSLDQGLQFLIQYYNGEERAKGNILERFSAQQFPDLHSELNLSSLELGDSALYFCASSVVESGSYNEQFFGPGTRLTVL.

At least ten counts were recorded for this clonotype. The chain combines TRBV5-1 with TRBJ2-2, with TRBD1 matching over 7 bases. CDR3 size: 14 residues. Germline V gene lookup returns CDR1 SGHRS and CDR2 YFSETQ. The junction had 4 bases not matched to a gene; V was cut back by 5 bases and J by 3 bases. CDR3 amino acids: CASRTGLDTGELFF. The DNA of the CDR3 is TGCGCCAGCAGGACAGGGCTCGACACCGGGGAGCTGTTTTTT.

This clonotype appeared a few times. DNA of the CDR3: TGTGCCAGCAGTTACTCGAAAGGGACAACCTCTGGAAACACCATATATTTT. Translated, it gives CASSYSKGTTSGNTIYF. The chain recombines TRBV6-6 with TRBJ1-3; maybe TRBD1 (6 bases). Germline CDR1 is MNHNY and CDR2 is SVGAGI (reference sequence). The V and J ends lost 0 bases and 0 bases respectively, with 12 bases between them. The CDR3 loop spans 17 amino acids.

This clonotype was detected ten times or more. The gene calls are TRBV20-1 and TRBJ2-3; D unresolved. Germline V gene data show CDR1 as DFQATT and CDR2 as SNEGSKA (reference sequence). Trimming took off 1 base at V and 0 bases at J, with 5 bases between the two ends. The CDR3 extends over 13 amino acids. This chain's CDR3 is CSARVGSTDTQYF. CDR3 sequence (DNA): TGCAGTGCTAGAGTTGGTAGCACAGATACGCAGTATTTT.

V gene TRBV12-3 or TRBV12-4 combines with J gene TRBJ2-4; weak D call: TRBD1 (7 bases). V shed 6 bases and J shed 0 bases, with 15 bases lying between them. The CDR3 runs 16 residues. The CDR3 bases are TGTGCCAGCAGGGAGGGACAGAGGCTAGCCAAAAACATTCAGTACTTC. This translates into CASREGQRLAKNIQYF.

A single count supports this clonotype. The chain carries TRBV7-2 and TRBJ2-3, with a tentative D call TRBD2 (6 bases). From germline, CDR1 is SGHTA and CDR2 FQGNSA. Trimming left V 8 bases short and J 0 bases short, with 9 bases between. CDR3 size: 13 residues. Here the CDR3 reads CASRRESTDTQYF. In DNA form, the CDR3 reads TGTGCCAGCCGGCGGGAAAGCACAGATACGCAGTATTTT.

This clonotype was detected many times. The chain links TRBV5-1 to TRBJ1-2; D ambiguous. The ends were cut back, 3 bases at V and 5 bases at J, with 11 bases in the middle. In germline, CDR1 is SGHRS, CDR2 YFSETQ. The CDR3 covers 13 residues. The CDR3 DNA follows: TGCGCCAGCAGCTCGACTCCGGAGTATGGCTACACCTTC. Its translation: CASSSTPEYGYTF.

This clonotype was counted a few times. The genes are TRBV5-1 and TRBJ1-2; 7 bases agree with TRBD1. Losses at the gene ends were 2 bases for V and 2 bases for J; bases not matched to a gene: 3. CDR3 length: 14 amino acids. Germline CDR1 SGHRS, CDR2 YFSETQ. CDR3 DNA sequence: TGCGCCAGCAGCTTCGACAGGGTAAACTATGGCTACACCTTC. Residues: CASSFDRVNYGYTF.

The chain joins TRBV6-5 to TRBJ1-2; D ambiguous. In germline, CDR1 is MNHEY, CDR2 SVGAGI. V was clipped by 0 bases and J by 3 bases, with 11 bases between them. The CDR3 is made up of 15 amino acids. The CDR3 sequence is CASSYSSGSDYGYTF. The DNA for the CDR3 is TGTGCCAGCAGTTACTCATCCGGCAGCGACTATGGCTACACCTTC.

This clonotype showed up just a few times. The CDR3 region has the DNA TGTGCCAGTATTCCAGGAGGGTCTGATCAGCCCCAGCATTTT. It translates to CASIPGGSDQPQHF. V gene TRBV19 combines with J gene TRBJ1-5; no firm D call. Germline V lookup: CDR1 LNHDA, CDR2 SQIVND (reference sequence). The CDR3 is 14 residues long. V was clipped by 7 bases and J by 5 bases, with 15 bases between them.

The chain carries TRBV7-6 and TRBJ1-5; D is uncertain. This CDR3 has 13 residues. Germline loops: CDR1 SGHVS, CDR2 FNYEAQ. Trimming took 1 base from V and 7 from J, leaving 8 bases between them. DNA of the CDR3: TGTGCCAGCAGCTTAGGGGAGGTCCAGCCCCAGCATTTT. Encoded protein: CASSLGEVQPQHF.

This clonotype was detected ten times or more. This rearrangement joins TRBV7-3 to TRBJ2-2; D is perhaps TRBD1 or TRBD2 (6 bases each). The germline V and J ends were trimmed by 6 bases and 0 bases, with 14 bases remaining between them. The CDR3 has 16 amino acids. The V gene's germline CDR1 is SGHTA and CDR2 FQGTGA. CDR3 region: CASSPGAFANTGELFF. CDR3 nucleotide sequence: TGTGCCAGCAGTCCGGGGGCTTTCGCGAACACCGGGGAGCTGTTTTTT.

For this clonotype: A much larger clonotype is one base distant, so this may be a read error. This CDR3 is missing its conserved last phenylalanine or tryptophan, likely due to a read error. The chain links TRBV14 to TRBJ1-2; D is possibly TRBD1 (6 bases). The CDR3 is made up of 16 amino acids. In germline, CDR1 is SGHDN, CDR2 FVKESK. V was cut by 3 bases and J by 0 bases, with 14 bases left in between. CDR3 loop: CASSHSDRPANYGYTL. For the CDR3, the DNA is TGTGCCAGCAGCCACAGCGACAGGCCAGCTAACTATGGCTACACCCTC.

The chain carries TRBV5-1 and TRBJ2-2; D remains unclear. Germline V gives CDR1 SGHRS, CDR2 YFSETQ. The CDR3 runs to 15 residues. V was shortened by 0 bases and J by 0 bases, with 6 bases between the two germline ends. The CDR3 is CASSLGTANTGELFF. The CDR3, as DNA: TGCGCCAGCAGCTTGGGCACCGCGAACACCGGGGAGCTGTTTTTT.

This clonotype was picked up a small number of times. The CDR3 DNA reads TGTGCCAGCTCACCCTCGGACACCGGGGAGCTGTTTTTT. Translating gives CASSPSDTGELFF. This chain links TRBV18 with TRBJ2-2; D is ambiguous. V was pared by 3 bases and J by 3 bases, with 5 bases between. The CDR3 consists of 13 residues. Germline values: CDR1 KGHSH, CDR2 LQKENI.

The J gene is TRBJ1-1, the V gene TRBV5-4; no firm D call. Germline CDR1 is SGHNT and CDR2 is YYREEE (reference sequence). V was cut by 4 bases and J by 4 bases, with 11 bases left in between. This CDR3 comprises 13 residues. The CDR3 here is CASSRGLGTEAFF. CDR3 DNA: TGTGCCAGCAGCAGAGGGTTAGGCACTGAAGCTTTCTTT. Filled out from reference TRBV5-4 and TRBJ1-1, the complete variable domain reads ETGVTQSPTHLIKTRGQQVTLRCSSQSGHNTVSWYQQALGQGPQFIFQYYREEENGRGNFPPRFSGLQFPNYSSELNVNALELDDSALYLCASSRGLGTEAFFGQGTRLTVV.

The sample holds a few counts of this clonotype. The junction departs from germline at one end; a sequencing error may be responsible. The genes are TRBV12-3 or TRBV12-4 and TRBJ2-5; 9 nucleotides match TRBD2. The CDR3 consists of 16 residues. CDR3 protein: CANSSASGALRETQYF. The CDR3 nucleotides are TGTGCCAACAGTTCCGCTAGCGGGGCGCTCAGAGAGACCCAGTACTTC.

This clonotype was counted ten times or more. The chain is built from TRBV5-4 and TRBJ1-1; 8 nucleotides line up with TRBD1. The CDR3 sequence is 15 residues long. V shed 4 bases and J 2 bases; nucleotides not matched to a gene: 7. CDR1 and CDR2 from the germline V gene are SGHNT and YYREEE (reference sequence). CDR3 bases: TGTGCCAGCAGCCCGAGACAGGGGACAAACACTGAAGCTTTCTTT. Translating gives CASSPRQGTNTEAFF.

This clonotype showed up many times. V gene TRBV7-2 combines with J gene TRBJ1-1; the D gene is possibly TRBD1 (6 bases). Germline CDR1 and CDR2: SGHTA and FQGNSA. CDR3 length: 15 residues. The V gene lost 1 base and the J gene lost 5 bases, with 14 bases spanning the gap. CDR3 bases: TGTGCCAGCAGCTTAGTAGTGAGGGGGGAGACTGAAGCTTTCTTT. The encoded protein is CASSLVVRGETEAFF.

This clonotype was observed many times. The genes are TRBV28 and TRBJ1-2; 9 bases align to TRBD1. The V segment lost 5 bases and the J segment 7 bases; nucleotides outside the gene matches: 14. The CDR3 has 16 amino acids. Germline lookup yields CDR1 MDHEN and CDR2 SYDVKM. CDR3 sequence (DNA): TGTGCCAGCAGTCAACCCGCCGGGACAGGGCTGTTTGGCTACACCTTC. Residues: CASSQPAGTGLFGYTF.

This clonotype was seen many times. The V call is TRBV12-3 or TRBV12-4, the J call TRBJ1-6; D is perhaps TRBD1 (5 bases). Trimming stripped 6 bases from V and 5 bases from J, with 14 bases between. The CDR3 extends over 15 amino acids. The CDR3 coding sequence is TGTGCCAGCAGGTCGTGGGGCTCGGATAATTCACCCCTCCACTTT. This codes for CASRSWGSDNSPLHF.

The CDR3 sequence is CASSFQWGTEAFF. CDR3 coding DNA: TGTGCCAGCAGCTTTCAGTGGGGGACTGAAGCTTTCTTT. The rearrangement joins TRBV2 to TRBJ1-1; the D gene is possibly TRBD1 (5 bases). Germline values: CDR1 SNHLY, CDR2 FYNNEI. CDR3 length equals 13 residues. The ends were cut back, 6 bases at V and 5 bases at J, with 13 bases in the middle.

Ten or more counts support this clonotype. The V gene is TRBV12-3 or TRBV12-4, the J gene TRBJ2-7, with 8 bases that match TRBD2. CDR3 size: 14 residues. Unmatched junction bases numbered 6, after V lost 6 bases and J lost 2 bases. Written as DNA, the CDR3 is TGTGCCAGCAGCCTTAGCGGGATCCCCTACGAGCAGTACTTC. This translates into CASSLSGIPYEQYF.

Only a few counts were recorded for this clonotype. The gene calls are TRBV7-2 and TRBJ2-1; the D gene is possibly TRBD2 (5 bases). The CDR3 contains 12 residues. CDR1 and CDR2 (germline): SGHTA, FQGNSA. V was pared by 5 bases and J by 5 bases, with 7 bases between. This CDR3 reads CASSRGHNEQFF. For the CDR3, the DNA is TGTGCCAGCAGCCGAGGGCACAATGAGCAGTTCTTC.

This clonotype appeared many times. The CDR3 region is CASSADAGSNQPQHF. The CDR3 bases are TGTGCCAGCAGTGCCGATGCGGGGAGTAATCAGCCCCAGCATTTT. The V and J genes are TRBV3-1 and TRBJ1-5; D is uncertain. The CDR3 runs to 15 residues. The V and J ends lost 6 bases and 4 bases respectively, with 16 bases between them. CDR1 LGHDT and CDR2 YNNKEL come from the germline V gene (reference sequence).

This clonotype turned up a few times. The chain uses TRBV3-1 and TRBJ2-5; D is ambiguous. Germline loops: CDR1 LGHDT, CDR2 YNNKEL (reference sequence). The V end lost 1 base, the J end lost 0 bases, and 12 bases lay between the germline ends. The CDR3 loop spans 16 amino acids. The CDR3 protein is CASSQGPVKYQETQYF. CDR3 coding DNA: TGTGCCAGCAGCCAAGGGCCGGTCAAGTACCAAGAGACCCAGTACTTC.

The chain uses TRBV24-1 and TRBJ1-4; a possible D gene is TRBD1 (5 bases). The V gene's germline CDR1 is KGHDR and CDR2 SFDVKD. The germline V and J ends were trimmed by 3 bases and 8 bases, with 12 bases remaining between them. This CDR3 spans 14 amino acids. DNA of the CDR3: TGTGCCACCAGTGATGGGGGGAAGGTGGAAAAACTGTTTTTT. It translates to CATSDGGKVEKLFF.

This clonotype came up many times. The chain combines TRBV27 with TRBJ1-6, with unresolved D. This CDR3 is 15 amino acids long. Germline assignment: CDR1 MNHEY and CDR2 SMNVEV (reference sequence). Trimming took 4 bases from V and 10 from J, leaving 17 bases between them. The CDR3 here is CASSYRLLGNSPLHF. Written as DNA, the CDR3 is TGTGCCAGCAGTTATCGGTTACTCGGAAACTCACCCCTCCACTTT.

This chain joins TRBV29-1 and TRBJ2-3; D assignment may be TRBD1 or TRBD2 (5 bases each). The CDR3 is 13 amino acids. In germline, CDR1 is SQVTM, CDR2 ANQGSEA. Trimming pared 7 bases from V and 1 base from J, leaving 12 bases between. The chain's CDR3 is CSGFRGGTDTQYF. Here the CDR3 DNA reads TGCAGCGGCTTTAGAGGGGGCACAGATACGCAGTATTTT.

The chain uses TRBV7-2 and TRBJ2-2; D gene ambiguous. The CDR3 has 10 amino acids. Looked up from germline, CDR1 is SGHTA and CDR2 is FQGNSA. With 6 bases removed from V and 7 bases from J, the gap between germline ends came to 3 bases. The CDR3 DNA is TGTGCCAGCAGTAGCGGGGAGCTGTTTTTT. Its translation: CASSSGELFF.